The TCR beta chain under discussion was sequenced for a study of tumor and adjacent non-tumor tissue in lung cancer. Background on the study: The cohort had approximately 12 adenocarcinoma, 2 squamous cell and 1 small cell patients.

The germline V and J ends were trimmed by 7 bases and 4 bases, with 26 bases remaining between them. The CDR3 sequence is 19 residues long. A word on this clonotype: What it binds is not known. Since the CDR3 does not end with the conserved phenylalanine or tryptophan, this likely comes from a read error.

Study results and caveats: In normal lung, the top 100 clones were significantly more dominant than in tumor. Compared with tumor, normal lung showed significantly lower TCR diversity.

A modified ARM-PCR protocol with three rounds of nested PCR amplified TCRbeta. Via MiXCR, TCRdb re-called the multiplex PCR reads, giving one row per CDR3 protein. This sample has around 140,000 distinct CDR3 sequences; around 65% occur once, and the top ten carry about 20%. No cell sorting was done before RNA was extracted from the tissue. The clonotype originates from a man between 60 and 70 years old with small cell lung cancer. This rearrangement joins TRBV12-3 or TRBV12-4 to TRBJ2-6; D possibly corresponds to TRBD2 (6 bases). The specimen was lung tumor tissue. The CDR3 region is CASTWSGSSGLIGANVLTY. The CDR3 region has the DNA TGTGCCAGCACTTGGTCCGGGAGTTCGGGTCTGATAGGGGCCAACGTCCTGACTTAC.